A selection of T cell receptor beta chains follows, all from one sample in a study of cytomegalovirus exposure and HLA in healthy donors. Method: immunoSEQ multiplex PCR; TCRdb's copy keeps in-frame clones and lacks some. This table holds about 120,000 clones, 75% to 90% found once. Sequenced: PBMCs. The receptors originated from a man aged 18 to 29 in good health and CMV-seropositive. Each CDR3 is given with its conserved first and last residue. A D gene is named only where the DNA matches it firmly. Clone size, where shown, is once, few, many, or a class for clones that have expanded.

>.|.|TRBV11-2|TRBJ1-4
TGTGCCAGCAGCCCACACCCGGACAGTGCAACTAATGAAAAACTGTTTTTT
CASSPHPDSATNEKLFF
>.|.|TRBV27|TRBJ1-1
TGTGCCAGCAGTACCACCTGGAGGGGCACTGAAGCTTTCTTT
CASSTTWRGTEAFF
>.|.|TRBV5-1|TRBJ2-7
TGCGCCAGCAGGGGCACTCCTCTCTCCTACGAGCAGTACTTC
CASRGTPLSYEQYF
>.|once|TRBV7-2|TRBJ1-2
TGTGCCAGCAGCTTAAGTCAAGCGGCGTTTGTAGGCTACACCTTC
CASSLSQAAFVGYTF
>.|few|TRBV6-5|TRBJ2-3
TGTGCCAGCAGTCCCGGGGGGCCCACAGATACGCAGTATTTT
CASSPGGPTDTQYF
>.|.|TRBV11-3|TRBJ2-1
TGTGCCAGCAGCCCCGGACACTCGAGCTCCTACAATGAGCAGTTCTTC
CASSPGHSSSYNEQFF
>.|.|TRBV19|TRBJ2-1
TGTGCCAGTAGTACCCCCGGGCGGGTCTCCCACAATGAGCAGTTCTTC
CASSTPGRVSHNEQFF
>.|.|TRBV5-6|TRBJ1-2
TGTGCCAGCAGCTTGCGAGGCTATGGCTACACCTTC
CASSLRGYGYTF
>TRBD1|.|TRBV5-1|TRBJ1-5
TGCGCCAGCAGCCCCCTGGGACAGGGCAGCGAGCCCCAGCATTTT
CASSPLGQGSEPQHF
>.|many|TRBV6-1|TRBJ2-1
TGTGCCAGCAGTTCCACGGGGACCTACAATGAGCAGTTCTTC
CASSSTGTYNEQFF
>.|.|TRBV7-2|TRBJ1-1
TGTGCCAGCAGTTCTGACACATGGGCCACTGAAGCTTTCTTT
CASSSDTWATEAFF
>TRBD2|.|TRBV2|TRBJ2-3
TGTGCCAGCAGAAGACTAGCGGGGGGGCCCGATACGCAGTATTTT
CASRRLAGGPDTQYF
>TRBD1|.|TRBV27|TRBJ2-2
TGTGCCAGCAAAATGGGGACAGCGAACACCGGGGAGCTGTTTTTT
CASKMGTANTGELFF
>.|.|TRBV6-5|TRBJ1-1
TGTGCCAGCATCTCGGCCGGGGGGACTGAAGCTTTCTTT
CASISAGGTEAFF
>.|.|TRBV28|TRBJ1-2
TGTGCCAGCAGTTTGGGAGGGACCTTGTATGGCTACACCTTC
CASSLGGTLYGYTF
>.|.|TRBV4-3|TRBJ1-6
TGCGCCAGCAGCCAAGATGAGGTAGGGAGGGCTCGGTATAATTCACCCCTCCACTTT
CASSQDEVGRARYNSPLHF
>.|.|TRBV5-4|TRBJ1-6
TGTGCCAGCAGCTTAGGGGGAGACAGTTATTCACCCCTCCACTTT
CASSLGGDSYSPLHF
>.|.|TRBV5-1|TRBJ1-6
TGCGCCAGCAGGCTCTCGGGGGGTCGCTCCTATAATTCACCCCTCCACTTT
CASRLSGGRSYNSPLHF
>.|.|TRBV7-2|TRBJ1-5
TGTGCCAGCAGCTCAGAGGCAAATCAGCCCCAGCATTTT
CASSSEANQPQHF
>TRBD2|.|TRBV11-1|TRBJ2-3
TGTGCCAGCAGCTGGACTAGCGGGGGAAGCACAGATACGCAGTATTTT
CASSWTSGGSTDTQYF
>.|.|TRBV27|TRBJ2-2
TGTGCCAGCAGTGGACAGCCTTGGAACACCGGGGAGCTGTTTTTT
CASSGQPWNTGELFF
>.|.|TRBV14|TRBJ1-4
TGTGCCAGCAGCCAGGCGGGGGGTGAAAAACTGTTTTTT
CASSQAGGEKLFF
>.|.|TRBV19|TRBJ1-1
TGTGCCAGTAGTAGTAACGGGGGGAGGACTGAAGCTTTCTTT
CASSSNGGRTEAFF
>.|.|TRBV19|TRBJ1-2
TGTGCCAGTAAACGACGGGGGTCGGATGGCTACACCTTC
CASKRRGSDGYTF
>TRBD2|.|TRBV2|TRBJ2-7
TGTGCCAGCGGAACTAGCGGCTACGAGCAGTACTTC
CASGTSGYEQYF
>.|.|TRBV5-1|TRBJ2-7
TGCGCCAGCAGCTTGGATGGGGGGACCTACGAGCAGTACTTC
CASSLDGGTYEQYF
>TRBD2|once|TRBV7-6|TRBJ2-5
TGTGCCAGCAGCCGTAGCGGGGGTAAAGAGACCCAGTACTTC
CASSRSGGKETQYF
>.|.|TRBV11-2|TRBJ2-7
TGTGCCAGCAGCTTAACCCAGGGCTACGAGCAGTACTTC
CASSLTQGYEQYF
>.|.|TRBV5-1|TRBJ2-5
TGCGCCAGCAGCTTTAGGGGCCAAGAGACCCAGTACTTC
CASSFRGQETQYF
>.|.|TRBV6-5|TRBJ1-1
TGTGCCAGCAGTTACAAACAGGGATACACTGAAGCTTTCTTT
CASSYKQGYTEAFF
>TRBD2|.|TRBV29-1|TRBJ2-1
TGCAGCCATGGACTAGCGGCTGACAATGAGCAGTTCTTC
CSHGLAADNEQFF
>.|.|TRBV27|TRBJ2-3
TGTGCCAGCAGCCCGTCCTGGGCGGGCGGGGATACGCAGTATTTT
CASSPSWAGGDTQYF
>.|.|TRBV7-2|TRBJ1-4
TGTGCCAGCAGCTTAGCCCCCACAGCAACTAATGAAAAACTGTTTTTT
CASSLAPTATNEKLFF
>.|.|TRBV13|TRBJ2-7
TGTGCCAGCAGCTTATATACAGGGTTCTACGAGCAGTACTTC
CASSLYTGFYEQYF
>TRBD1|.|TRBV2|TRBJ2-3
TGTGCCAGCCACAAAGGGGGCAGCACAGATACGCAGTATTTT
CASHKGGSTDTQYF
>TRBD1|.|TRBV29-1|TRBJ2-5
TGCAGCGTTTGGGACAGGCTAAACCAAGAGACCCAGTACTTC
CSVWDRLNQETQYF
>TRBD2|.|TRBV11-2|TRBJ2-1
TGTGCCAGCAGCTTAGGGCTAGCGGGGATGAATGAGCAGTTCTTC
CASSLGLAGMNEQFF
>.|.|TRBV12-1|TRBJ1-2
TGTGCCAGCAGCTTAAAGACAGGGACTAGCTATGGCTACACCTTC
CASSLKTGTSYGYTF
>TRBD1|.|TRBV13|TRBJ2-4
TGTGCCAGCAGCTTGCAACAGGGGAAAAACATTCAGTACTTC
CASSLQQGKNIQYF
>TRBD2|once|TRBV7-6|TRBJ2-3
TGTGCCAGCAGCTTAGTCGGTCTAGCGGGGAATACGCAGTATTTT
CASSLVGLAGNTQYF
>.|once|TRBV5-1|TRBJ2-1
TGCGCCAGCAGCTACGACTTCTCCTACAATGAGCAGTTCTTC
CASSYDFSYNEQFF
>TRBD2|.|TRBV2|TRBJ2-3
TGTGCCAGCAGTGTCGGCGGGGGGGTGGGAGATACGCAGTATTTT
CASSVGGGVGDTQYF
>.|.|TRBV2|TRBJ2-5
TGTGCCAGCAGTGATAGAGAGACCCAGTACTTC
CASSDRETQYF
>.|.|TRBV29-1|TRBJ2-1
TGCAGCGTTGAGGCGCGCGGGGGCCCCTACAATGAGCAGTTCTTC
CSVEARGGPYNEQFF
>.|.|TRBV29-1|TRBJ2-7
TGCAGCGTTGGGCGGACTAACTACGAGCAGTACTTC
CSVGRTNYEQYF
>TRBD1|.|TRBV4-3|TRBJ1-5
TGCGCCAGCAGCCCGACCGGGACAGGCGTGCCCCAGCATTTT
CASSPTGTGVPQHF
>TRBD1|.|TRBV5-6|TRBJ1-4
TGTGCCAGCAGCTCTCCGGGACAGGGAAATGAAAAACTGTTTTTT
CASSSPGQGNEKLFF
>.|.|TRBV29-1|TRBJ2-3
TGCAGCGTCCAGCGGGGCAGGGGAGATACGCAGTATTTT
CSVQRGRGDTQYF
>.|.|TRBV9|TRBJ1-2
TGTGCCAGCAGCCTCGGAGATGGCTACACCTTC
CASSLGDGYTF